This T cell receptor (beta chain) was recovered during a study of neurological immune-mediated disorders (dated by TCRdb to between 2018 and 2021). Regarding the study in general: Among the approximately 34 multiple sclerosis patients, approximately 31 had relapsing-remitting MS and 3 had secondary progressive MS. Of the roughly 70 subjects in the cohort, roughly 14 were HAM/TSP patients, about 34 were multiple sclerosis patients, and about 20 were healthy controls. The study compared peripheral blood TCR-beta repertoires of HTLV-I-associated myelopathy (HAM/TSP) patients, multiple sclerosis patients and healthy controls using UMI-based sequencing. Longitudinal samples, technical triplicates and paired sorted CD4+ and CD8+ T-cell subsets, alongside PBMC samples, were included among the roughly 97 TCR-beta libraries.

Trimming takes 5 bases off V and 9 bases off J; junction bases not matched to a gene: 14. The CDR3 starts with the cysteine, ends with the phenylalanine, and has 15 residues. Kept here is only the CDR3 DNA, which spans 45 bases and is read in frame from base 1. The germline V gene (reference sequence) gives CDR1 as DFQATT and CDR2 as SNEGSKA. This clonotype has a count of ten or more. Its antigen remains undetermined. The record has no base qualities; no much larger clone is one base away. On the study overall, not on this receptor specifically: Repertoires from 18 of 34 MS patients were grouped by phylogenetic analysis into a cluster of related CDR3 sequences, suggesting a possible repertoire-level signature. No association of the MS cluster with clinical or MRI features was observed, and the need for larger cohorts was stated by the authors. TCR clonal expansion was highest in HAM/TSP patients and lowest in MS patients, with MS patients falling below even healthy controls. No identical CDR3 amino acid sequences were shared among expanded clones across subjects, suggesting private TCR-beta repertoires in all groups.

cDNA synthesis used template-switch 5'RACE with a primer carrying a 10-nucleotide random unique molecular identifier tagging each TCR transcript. Each sequencing run produced over 160 million TCR-beta sequences covering 15-18 subjects. The RNeasy kit was used for extraction of total RNA. TCR-beta VDJ regions were amplified with primers for the TCR constant region and the 5'RACE anchor, using the KAPA Real-time Library Amplification kit. A first PCR added sample indexes and Illumina adaptors, and a second PCR then raised library yield. After Ampure bead purification, the roughly 650 bp TCR product was size-selected on a 2% E-gel SizeSelection system. Before pooling, libraries had their quality checked on a Bioanalyzer, their concentration measured with Qubit, and their quantity determined with the Kapa Library Quantification kit. An Illumina HiSeq 2500 was used to sequence the libraries paired-end at 2 x 150 bp. To increase sequence diversity, about 23-30% phiX was spiked into each library pool. In the authors' own workflow: Quality-filtered reads were processed with the UMI-based MiGEC pipeline, and over 90% of raw TCR sequences were removed by the MiGEC pipeline during error correction. IMGT germline references were used for aligning VDJ genes, and each clonotype was defined as a unique CDR3 amino acid sequence together with its V-J genes. Clonal expansion, Shannon diversity and CDR3 relatedness (CalcPairwiseDistances, ClusterSamples) were evaluated with VDJtools, and phylogenetic trees were built with CLCbio workbench. Using coefficient-of-variation modelling across technical triplicates, the study counted a clone as expanded if it had at least 8 unique UMIs. Starting from the raw public reads, TCRdb applied fastp trimming at Q25, assembled clones with MiXCR and retained in-frame beta chains. Each entry is one CDR3 protein sequence, shown with its most common DNA and genes. None of the V and J calls come from the authors' own analysis; TCRdb made them. The sample table records around 50,000 distinct CDR3 sequences; 3.5% of these occur just once. The top ten hold 3.1% of the sample.

Libraries from unsorted PBMCs were made from 2 million PBMCs kept in RNAlater at -80 degrees C until RNA extraction. Multiple sclerosis patients were enrolled in a US clinical protocol under which disease progression was evaluated by magnetic resonance imaging. PBMCs were separated from peripheral blood using Ficoll-Hypaque density gradient centrifugation and then cryopreserved in liquid nitrogen. The chain is made from TRBV20-1 and TRBJ2-1, with 9 middle bases fitting TRBD2. This receptor was taken from a woman aged 30 to 39 with multiple sclerosis. The specimen was PBMCs. The encoded CDR3 is CSAPGVAGALGEQFF. The nucleotide sequence is given as TGCAGTGCTCCCGGGGTAGCGGGGGCCCTCGGTGAGCAGTTCTTC.